This T cell receptor beta chain came from a study of blood T cells in healthy people across ages. Concerning this clonotype: Its antigen is unidentified.

Per germline, CDR1 SNHLY and CDR2 FYNNEI. V was pared by 7 bases and J by 8 bases, with 8 bases of the junction left unmatched. The CDR3 has 14 residues. A second 7 to 11 cycle PCR used barcoded and J-beta primers. TCRdb re-called the 5' RACE reads through MiXCR, storing one row per CDR3 protein. The sample holds some 1.5 million distinct CDR3 sequences, roughly 30% seen once. Notes on the study in general: Expanded clonotype changes were possibly confounded by unknown donor CMV status. It was held that the diversity estimates obtained from one million T cells were underestimates. Age showed a roughly linear inverse relationship with TCR beta diversity per million T cells.

Sequencing input: blood. The sequence came from a woman in her twenties or thirties in good health. The chain links TRBV2 to TRBJ1-6, with 7 nucleotides matching TRBD1. CDR3 DNA sequence: TGTGCCAGCAAGTTAGACAGGGATCATTCACCCCTCCACTTT. Encoded protein: CASKLDRDHSPLHF. Looking up the rest from reference TRBV2 and TRBJ1-6 gives the full variable domain: EPEVTQTPSHQVTQMGQEVILRCVPISNHLYFYWYRQILGQKVEFLVSFYNNEISEKSEIFDDQFSVERPDGSNFTLKIRSTKLEDSAMYFCASKLDRDHSPLHFGNGTRLTVT.